The TCR beta chain described here comes from a study of post-analysis software for immune sequencing data. Findings and limits, study-wide: Normalized Chao1 diversity was significantly lower in multiple sclerosis patients than in controls. Five TRBV segments, including TRBV5-6, TRBV5-1 and TRBV20-1, were more frequent in patients than controls. Samples sharing a preparation batch grouped tightly together when assessed by F measure.

A note on this clonotype: Its target is unknown.

The germline gives CDR1 SEHNR, CDR2 FQNEAQ (reference sequence). Trimming cost V 4 bases and J 4 bases, with 13 bases left between them. The CDR3 sequence is 15 residues long. The library was made from cDNA and included unique molecular identifiers. TCRdb re-called the PCR reads with MiXCR, one entry per CDR3 protein. This repertoire shows 800,000 to 950,000 distinct CDR3 sequences, about 53% found once; its top ten account for about 4.5%. This receptor was taken from a girl aged 5-17 years with multiple sclerosis. V gene TRBV7-9 combines with J gene TRBJ2-2; D is perhaps TRBD1 (5 bases). The sample was blood. In nucleotides, the CDR3 is TGTGCCAGCAGCTCTAAGACAGCGTTCACCGGGGAGCTGTTTTTT. Its translation is CASSSKTAFTGELFF. Variable domain in full (rest from reference TRBV7-9 and TRBJ2-2): DTGVSQNPRHKITKRGQNVTFRCDPISEHNRLYWYRQTLGQGPEFLTYFQNEAQLEKSRLLSDRFSAERPKGSFSTLEIQRTEQGDSAMYLCASSSKTAFTGELFFGEGSRLTVL.